The 17 T cell receptor beta chains below all came from one sample that was sequenced in a study of radiotherapy plus CTLA-4 blockade in lung cancer. The data were produced by immunoSEQ multiplex PCR, yet TCRdb's version contains in-frame clones alone and is incomplete. The top ten hold around 25% of the sample, which has 100,000 or so clones, 82% seen once. The specimen was peripheral blood, collected from a patient treated with radiotherapy plus ipilimumab. These receptors all stem from a human donor with non-small cell lung cancer that progressed on radiotherapy plus ipilimumab.

This clone was detected only a few times. The rearrangement links TRBV9 to TRBJ2-6; D not certain. This CDR3 has 17 residues. The V end lost 0 bases, the J end lost 4 bases, and 14 bases lay between the germline ends. Germline V gene sequence: CDR1 SGDLS, CDR2 YYNGEE. CDR3 DNA: TGTGCCAGCAGCGTAGAGTTCGGTATGGGAGGGGCCAACGTCCTGACTTTC. Translating it yields CASSVEFGMGGANVLTF.

V gene TRBV7-9 combines with J gene TRBJ2-5; TRBD2 might be the D (6 bases). CDR3 length equals 15 residues. Germline V gives CDR1 SEHNR, CDR2 FQNEAQ (reference sequence). The V end lost 0 bases, the J end lost 5 bases, and 13 bases lay between the germline ends. CDR3 amino acids: CASSLAAGLGETQYF. The CDR3 DNA reads as TGTGCCAGCAGCTTAGCGGCGGGACTTGGGGAGACCCAGTACTTC.

The V call is TRBV14, the J call TRBJ2-5; D possibly uses TRBD1 or TRBD2 (6 bases each). The germline V gene encodes CDR1 SGHDN and CDR2 FVKESK. Between the trimmed V and J ends, which lost 4 bases and 6 bases, there was a span of 9 bases. There are 12 residues in the CDR3. CDR3 DNA: TGTGCCAGCAGCCCCGGGGGCCAGACCCAGTACTTC. It codes for CASSPGGQTQYF.

This rearrangement joins TRBV2 to TRBJ2-1, with TRBD2 matching 9 bases. The CDR3 extends over 13 amino acids. The germline V gene has CDR1 SNHLY and CDR2 FYNNEI. Trimming took 7 bases from V and 6 from J; bases not matched to a gene: 4. In DNA form, the CDR3 reads TGTGCCAGCATCGGACTAGCGTTCAATGAGCAGTTCTTC. Translation: CASIGLAFNEQFF.

The chain uses TRBV28 and TRBJ2-7; TRBD2 matches 12 bases. CDR1 is MDHEN and CDR2 is SYDVKM in the germline V gene. The CDR3 contains 14 residues. The V and J ends lost 8 bases and 7 bases, in that order; junction bases with no gene match: 9. As DNA, the CDR3 is TGTGCCAGCCTTTCCGGGACTAGCGGGCGGGAGCAGTACTTC. Translating it yields CASLSGTSGREQYF.

This clone showed up just a few times. This chain connects TRBV9 to TRBJ1-2, with D possibly TRBD1 on 5 matching bases. Trimming stripped 3 bases from V and 4 bases from J, with 13 bases between. The CDR3 runs 14 residues. Germline loops: CDR1 SGDLS, CDR2 YYNGEE. The CDR3 sequence: CASSERGTIYGYTF. In nucleotides, the CDR3 is TGTGCCAGCAGCGAACGGGGGACGATCTATGGCTACACCTTC.

This sequence joins TRBV2 and TRBJ2-1; the D call may be TRBD1 or TRBD2 (6 bases each). V dropped 5 bases and J dropped 8 bases, with 22 bases sitting between them. Looked up from germline, CDR1 is SNHLY and CDR2 is FYNNEI. The CDR3 totals 16 residues. CDR3 nucleotides: TGTGCCAGCAGTTTTGAGCCGGCTGTGGGGGGCTATGAGCAGTTCTTC. Translated: CASSFEPAVGGYEQFF.

This clone appeared a few times. The gene calls are TRBV5-1 and TRBJ2-2; 13 bases fit TRBD2. The CDR3 extends over 17 amino acids. Per germline, CDR1 SGHRS and CDR2 YFSETQ. V gave up 4 bases and J gave up 7 bases; unmatched junction bases: 10. DNA of the CDR3: TGCGCCAGCAGCCCCCCGGGGACTAGCGGGATAAACGGGGAGCTGTTTTTT. Amino acids: CASSPPGTSGINGELFF.

The J gene is TRBJ2-1, the V gene TRBV10-1; 13 bases align to TRBD2. CDR1 is WNHNN and CDR2 is SYGVQD in the germline V gene (reference sequence). V was clipped by 3 bases and J by 9 bases; unmatched bases: 8. The CDR3 spans 16 residues. CDR3 sequence reads: CASSETSGRAGGEQFF. DNA for the CDR3: TGCGCCAGCAGTGAAACTAGCGGGAGGGCCGGGGGTGAGCAGTTCTTC.

This sequence joins TRBV23-1 and TRBJ2-2, with 10 bases matching TRBD1. TRBV23-1 is recorded as an ORF, its role being uncertain. The trim removed 4 bases at V and 7 bases at J, leaving 6 bases unmatched. The CDR3 totals 15 residues. The chain's CDR3 is CASSRDRGLGGELFF. In DNA form, the CDR3 reads TGCGCCAGCAGTCGGGACAGGGGTTTGGGCGGGGAGCTGTTTTTT.

The V gene is TRBV27, the J gene TRBJ2-7, with TRBD1 matching 7 bases. Germline V lookup: CDR1 MNHEY, CDR2 SMNVEV (reference sequence). With V trimmed by 0 bases and J by 2 bases, 7 bases remained unmatched. The CDR3 spans 16 residues. The CDR3, as DNA: TGTGCCAGCAGTTTATCTCAGGGGGACCGTGCCTACGAGCAGTACTTC. Protein product: CASSLSQGDRAYEQYF.

The table lists this clone with a count of one. CDR3 nucleotide sequence: TGTGCCAGCAGCGAGGGACTAGCGGGAGGGATGTTAAATGAGCAGTTCTTC. This gives the protein CASSEGLAGGMLNEQFF. The rearrangement joins TRBV5-4 to TRBJ2-1; 16 bases are a match to TRBD2. V gave up 4 bases and J gave up 7 bases; unmatched junction bases: 8. The CDR3 is made up of 17 amino acids. Germline CDR1 SGHNT, CDR2 YYREEE (reference sequence).

The chain recombines TRBV19 with TRBJ1-2; no clear D. The CDR3 is 14 amino acids. In germline, CDR1 is LNHDA, CDR2 SQIVND (reference sequence). V gave up 0 bases and J gave up 8 bases, with 13 bases separating them. The CDR3 DNA reads as TGTGCCAGTAGTATAGAGAAAGAGTCAAGAGGCTACACCTTC. Protein sequence: CASSIEKESRGYTF.

The chain links TRBV15 to TRBJ2-1; 8 positions match TRBD1. The V gene end was trimmed by 8 bases and the J gene end by 5 bases; junction bases not matched to a gene: 8. The CDR3 has 14 amino acids. The germline V gene encodes CDR1 LNHNV and CDR2 YYDKDF (reference sequence). The DNA of the CDR3 is TGTGCCACCGGTCCGGGACAGGCTGACAATGAGCAGTTCTTC. Translation gives CATGPGQADNEQFF.

This clone has a single count. The chain uses TRBV5-1 and TRBJ2-7, with 8 bases lining up with TRBD1. CDR3 length: 16 amino acids. The V segment lost 0 bases and the J segment 0 bases; nucleotides outside the gene matches: 5. Germline CDR1 and CDR2: SGHRS and YFSETQ. The CDR3 nucleotides read TGCGCCAGCAGCTTGGAAGGGACAGGACTCTCCTACGAGCAGTACTTC. Protein sequence: CASSLEGTGLSYEQYF. Filled out from reference TRBV5-1 and TRBJ2-7, the complete variable domain reads KAGVTQTPRYLIKTRGQQVTLSCSPISGHRSVSWYQQTPGQGLQFLFEYFSETQRNKGNFPGRFSGRQFSNSRSEMNVSTLELGDSALYLCASSLEGTGLSYEQYFGPGTRLTVT.

This clone was counted between two and nine times. The chain uses TRBV10-3 and TRBJ2-7; 7 bases map to TRBD2. V dropped 0 bases and J dropped 2; count of bases not matched to a gene: 7. CDR3 size: 16 residues. Germline CDR1 reads ENHRY; CDR2 reads SYGVKD. The CDR3 sequence: CAISESTGGRPYEQYF. For the CDR3, the DNA is TGTGCCATCAGTGAGTCAACTGGCGGGAGACCCTACGAGCAGTACTTC.

The rearrangement joins TRBV28 to TRBJ1-1; a possible D gene is TRBD1 (5 bases). The ends were cut back, 4 bases at V and 1 base at J, with 10 bases in the middle. The CDR3 runs to 14 residues. Germline V CDR1 and CDR2: MDHEN, SYDVKM. The CDR3 DNA reads as TGTGCCAGCAGTTCATCGACAGCGAACACTGAAGCTTTCTTT. Protein product: CASSSSTANTEAFF.